A single sample gave rise to the 21 T cell receptor beta chains below, sequenced in a study of regulatory T cells in long-lasting Graves disease. In building TCR beta libraries, iRepertoire HTBI primers were used together with Arm-PCR of CDR3 regions. One entry per CDR3 protein, called by TCRdb with MiXCR from the multiplex PCR reads. The sample holds under 500,000 distinct CDR3 sequences, roughly 20% seen once. Documented time point: persistent/refractory GD, antithyroid drugs over 5 years with positive TRAb. The TCR library used RNA extracted from PBMCs. The sequencing used peripheral blood mononuclear cells (PBMCs), collected when the disease was refractory, from a patient treated with antithyroid drugs. These receptors originate from a female donor with Graves disease.

This clonotype showed up many times. The J gene is TRBJ2-7, the V gene TRBV19; D remains ambiguous. The CDR3 runs 14 residues. Per germline, CDR1 LNHDA and CDR2 SQIVND (reference sequence). The germline V and J ends were trimmed by 1 base and 2 bases, with 9 bases remaining between them. The CDR3 loop is CASSIGLGPYEQYF. For the CDR3, the DNA is TGTGCCAGTAGTATAGGCCTCGGGCCCTACGAGCAGTACTTC.

J is TRBJ1-1 and V is TRBV18, with D perhaps TRBD1 (6 bases). The CDR3 spans 16 residues. Germline loops: CDR1 KGHSH, CDR2 LQKENI. V was clipped by 3 bases and J by 0 bases, with 14 bases between them. CDR3 in amino acids: CASSPTRGSLNTEAFF. CDR3 nucleotide sequence: TGTGCCAGCTCACCGACCAGGGGAAGTTTGAACACTGAAGCTTTCTTT.

This clonotype has a handful of counts. V gene TRBV10-1 combines with J gene TRBJ2-4; D not certain. CDR3 size: 15 residues. Germline assignment: CDR1 WNHNN and CDR2 SYGVQD (reference sequence). Trimming shortened V by 11 bases and J by 0 bases, and 17 bases separated the two germline ends. CDR3 loop: CAGILGKAAKNIQYF. The DNA for the CDR3 is TGCGCCGGGATCTTAGGGAAGGCAGCCAAAAACATTCAGTACTTC.

This chain uses TRBV7-2 with TRBJ2-7; tentative D call: TRBD2 (6 bases). Trimming cost V 4 bases and J 1 base, with 17 bases left between them. Per the germline V gene, CDR1 is SGHTA and CDR2 is FQGNSA. The CDR3 contains 16 residues. The CDR3 loop reads CASSSPGLSSSYEQYF. The CDR3 nucleotides read TGTGCCAGCAGCTCTCCGGGACTTTCATCATCCTACGAGCAGTACTTC.

CDR3 sequence reads: CASSLPYRGSTDTQYF. CDR3 nucleotides: TGTGCCAGCAGTTTACCCTACAGGGGGTCCACAGATACGCAGTATTTT. V usage is TRBV27 and J usage is TRBJ2-3; TRBD1 matches 8 bases. J was trimmed by 2 bases and V by 2 bases; bases with no gene match: 6. CDR1 is MNHEY and CDR2 is SMNVEV in the germline V gene (reference sequence). The CDR3 totals 16 residues.

Notes on this clonotype: Just one base apart from a much larger clone, this may be a read error. V and J are TRBV7-8 and TRBJ2-7, with 7 bases lining up with TRBD2. After removal of 3 bases from V and 0 bases from J, the junction contained 11 bases not matched to a gene. Germline V gene lookup returns CDR1 SGHVS and CDR2 FQNEAQ. The CDR3 runs to 17 residues. CDR3 in amino acids: CASSFGRGGGSSYEQYF. CDR3 DNA: TGTGCCAGCAGCTTTGGTCGTGGCGGGGGTAGCTCCTACGAGCAGTACTTC.

This clonotype was seen at least ten times. This chain connects TRBV27 to TRBJ2-7; 10 bases are a match to TRBD2. Germline lookup yields CDR1 MNHEY and CDR2 SMNVEV (reference sequence). CDR3 length equals 16 residues. Losses at the gene ends were 2 bases for V and 4 bases for J; bases not matched to a gene: 8. The CDR3 protein is CASSLLWGTSEYEQYF. Written as DNA, the CDR3 is TGTGCCAGCAGTTTACTCTGGGGGACTAGCGAGTACGAGCAGTACTTC.

V usage is TRBV5-1 and J usage is TRBJ2-3, with a weak D call TRBD2 (6 bases). V was cut by 0 bases and J by 1 base, with 9 bases left in between. The CDR3 has 15 residues. Germline V gene sequence: CDR1 SGHRS, CDR2 YFSETQ. CDR3 DNA sequence: TGCGCCAGCAGCTTGGAGTCGGGAGGCACAGATACGCAGTATTTT. Translated: CASSLESGGTDTQYF.

This clonotype has a count of ten or more. The rearrangement links TRBV28 to TRBJ2-5; weak D call: TRBD2 (6 bases). With 3 bases removed from V and 5 bases from J, the gap between germline ends came to 16 bases. CDR3 length: 15 residues. Germline CDR1 MDHEN, CDR2 SYDVKM. The CDR3 DNA follows: TGTGCCAGCAGTTTCGCGGGGCCTCGCCGGGAGACCCAGTACTTC. This encodes CASSFAGPRRETQYF.

This clonotype is a singleton in its sample. One base separates it from a far larger clone, so it is likely a read error. The V call is TRBV10-3, the J call TRBJ1-1; D is unresolved. The CDR3 runs 13 residues. Deletions cut 5 bases from V and 4 bases from J, with 11 bases between. Germline V gene sequence: CDR1 ENHRY, CDR2 SYGVKD. The CDR3 is CAISYVRTTEAFF. The CDR3 DNA reads as TGTGCCATCAGTTACGTGCGGACCACTGAAGCTTTCTTT.

The sample holds a few counts of this clonotype. The rearrangement links TRBV9 to TRBJ2-5; D is ambiguous. The CDR3 loop spans 15 amino acids. V shed 4 bases and J shed 1 base, with 14 bases lying between them. Germline V gene sequence: CDR1 SGDLS, CDR2 YYNGEE. The CDR3: CASSSFQGPQETQYF. In nucleotides, the CDR3 is TGTGCCAGCAGCTCATTCCAAGGGCCCCAAGAGACCCAGTACTTC.

The chain carries TRBV10-2 and TRBJ1-5; 7 bases map to TRBD1. V dropped 10 bases and J dropped 3; count of bases not matched to a gene: 9. Per germline, CDR1 WSHSY and CDR2 SAAADI. The CDR3 totals 14 residues. Here the CDR3 DNA reads TGCGCCACCAAAAGACAGGGCCCCAATCAGCCCCAGCATTTT. Amino acids: CATKRQGPNQPQHF.

The genes are TRBV4-1 and TRBJ1-5; D is undetermined. The germline gives CDR1 MGHRA, CDR2 YSYEKL. Trimming removed 4 bases from V and 2 bases from J, with 9 bases in between. This CDR3 contains 14 residues. The CDR3 loop is CASSPEGGNQPQHF. The DNA of the CDR3 is TGCGCCAGCAGCCCGGAGGGAGGCAATCAGCCCCAGCATTTT.

Concerning this clonotype: A much more abundant neighbour one base away suggests this may be a read error. This chain links TRBV6-2 or TRBV6-3 with TRBJ2-7; D is possibly TRBD2 (5 bases). Germline V gene lookup returns CDR1 MNHEY and CDR2 SVGEGT. The CDR3 spans 17 residues. CDR3 nucleotides: TGTGCCGGCAGTTACTCGAGCCGCGGAGGTCCCTCCAAGGTGCAGTACTTC. Its translation: CAGSYSSRGGPSKVQYF.

This clonotype was seen only a few times. This chain joins TRBV9 and TRBJ2-5, with 15 bases that match TRBD2. Trimming at V came to 4 bases and at J to 5 bases, leaving 9 bases not matched to a gene. The CDR3 is made up of 17 amino acids. CDR1 and CDR2 from the germline V gene are SGDLS and YYNGEE. The CDR3 sequence: CASSYLSGTSGRETQYF. CDR3 in DNA: TGTGCCAGCAGCTACCTATCCGGGACTAGCGGGAGGGAGACCCAGTACTTC. The whole variable domain, remainder taken from reference TRBV9 and TRBJ2-5, is DSGVTQTPKHLITATGQRVTLRCSPRSGDLSVYWYQQSLDQGLQFLIQYYNGEERAKGNILERFSAQQFPDLHSELNLSSLELGDSALYFCASSYLSGTSGRETQYFGPGTRLLVL.

This clonotype was picked up many times. This chain joins TRBV29-1 and TRBJ2-5, with 16 bases fitting TRBD2. The CDR3 consists of 14 residues. The germline V gene encodes CDR1 SQVTM and CDR2 ANQGSEA. J was trimmed by 4 bases and V by 6 bases; bases with no gene match: 2. The CDR3 DNA reads TGCAGCGTGGGACTAGCGGGAGGGCGAGAGACCCAGTACTTC. Amino acid sequence: CSVGLAGGRETQYF.

This clonotype was counted between two and nine times. This rearrangement joins TRBV10-3 to TRBJ1-6; 10 bases are a match to TRBD1. Germline CDR1 is ENHRY and CDR2 is SYGVKD. The CDR3 has 13 residues. After removal of 6 bases from V and 8 bases from J, the junction contained 1 base not matched to a gene. The CDR3 protein is CAIRGTGDSPLHF. DNA of the CDR3: TGTGCCATCAGGGGGACAGGGGATTCACCCCTCCACTTT.

This clonotype was counted at least ten times. J is TRBJ2-7 and V is TRBV30; D not certain. This CDR3 is 14 amino acids long. V dropped 0 bases and J dropped 0 bases, with 9 bases sitting between them. Germline V gene lookup returns CDR1 GTSNPN and CDR2 SVGIG (reference sequence). CDR3 DNA: TGTGCCTGGAGTGTATTGGGGTCCTCCTACGAGCAGTACTTC. Amino acid sequence: CAWSVLGSSYEQYF.

This clonotype was counted at least ten times. This chain connects TRBV28 to TRBJ1-2, with TRBD1 as a possible D gene (5 bases). Trimming removed 3 bases from V and 13 bases from J, with 15 bases in between. The length of the CDR3 is 12 residues. CDR1 and CDR2 (germline): MDHEN, SYDVKM. CDR3 sequence (DNA): TGTGCCAGCAGTTTCCCCCAGGGAATATTCACCTTC. Protein: CASSFPQGIFTF.

The rearrangement links TRBV5-1 to TRBJ2-7; 9 bases match TRBD1. Germline V CDR1 and CDR2: SGHRS, YFSETQ. V lost 4 bases, J lost 4 bases, and 9 bases stayed unmatched. The CDR3 totals 15 residues. In nucleotides, the CDR3 is TGCGCCAGCAGCAAACCGGACAGGGGTGGGTACGAGCAGTACTTC. This codes for CASSKPDRGGYEQYF.

This clonotype was recorded at least ten times. V gene TRBV2 combines with J gene TRBJ2-4, with TRBD1 identical over 8 bases. J gave up 8 bases and V 11 bases, and 11 bases lay outside the gene matches. Per the germline V gene, CDR1 is SNHLY and CDR2 is FYNNEI. The CDR3 is 13 amino acids. CDR3 DNA sequence: TGTGCCGGACTTGACAGGGGACAGGACATTCAGTACTTC. Its protein is CAGLDRGQDIQYF.